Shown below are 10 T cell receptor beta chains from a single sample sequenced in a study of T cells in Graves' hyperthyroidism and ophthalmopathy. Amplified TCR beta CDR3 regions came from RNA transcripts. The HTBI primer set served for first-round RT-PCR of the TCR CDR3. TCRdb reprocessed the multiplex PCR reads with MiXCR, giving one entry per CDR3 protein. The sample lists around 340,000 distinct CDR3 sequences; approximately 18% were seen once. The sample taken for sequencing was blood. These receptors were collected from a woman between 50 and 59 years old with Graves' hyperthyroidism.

CDR3 sequence: CSARDYREGDTGELFF. CDR3 sequence (DNA): TGCAGTGCTAGAGATTACCGGGAGGGGGACACCGGGGAGCTGTTTTTT. J is TRBJ2-2 and V is TRBV20-1, with 8 bases aligning to TRBD2. The CDR3 is 16 amino acids. V lost 0 bases, J lost 3 bases, and 6 bases stayed unmatched. Germline CDR1 reads DFQATT; CDR2 reads SNEGSKA (reference sequence).

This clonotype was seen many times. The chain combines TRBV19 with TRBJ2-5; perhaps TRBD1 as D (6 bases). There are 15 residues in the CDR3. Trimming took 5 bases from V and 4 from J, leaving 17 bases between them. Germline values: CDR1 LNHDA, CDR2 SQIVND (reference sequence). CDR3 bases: TGTGCCAGTAGTTGGGACACCCAAATCTCAGAGACCCAGTACTTC. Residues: CASSWDTQISETQYF.

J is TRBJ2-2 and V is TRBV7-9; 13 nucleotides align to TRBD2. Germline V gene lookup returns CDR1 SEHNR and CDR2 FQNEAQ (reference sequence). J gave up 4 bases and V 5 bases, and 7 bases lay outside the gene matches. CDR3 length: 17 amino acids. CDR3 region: CASSDPGLAGLTGELFF. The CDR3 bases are TGTGCCAGCAGCGATCCGGGACTAGCGGGACTCACCGGGGAGCTGTTTTTT. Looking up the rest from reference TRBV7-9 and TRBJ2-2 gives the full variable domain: DTGVSQNPRHKITKRGQNVTFRCDPISEHNRLYWYRQTLGQGPEFLTYFQNEAQLEKSRLLSDRFSAERPKGSFSTLEIQRTEQGDSAMYLCASSDPGLAGLTGELFFGEGSRLTVL.

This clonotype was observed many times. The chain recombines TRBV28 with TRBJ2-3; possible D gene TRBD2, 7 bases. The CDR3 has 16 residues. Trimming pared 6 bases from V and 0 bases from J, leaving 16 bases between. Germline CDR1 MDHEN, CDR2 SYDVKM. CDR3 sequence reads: CASRLGGGKSTDTQYF. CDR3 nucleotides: TGTGCCAGCAGACTTGGCGGGGGCAAAAGCACAGATACGCAGTATTTT.

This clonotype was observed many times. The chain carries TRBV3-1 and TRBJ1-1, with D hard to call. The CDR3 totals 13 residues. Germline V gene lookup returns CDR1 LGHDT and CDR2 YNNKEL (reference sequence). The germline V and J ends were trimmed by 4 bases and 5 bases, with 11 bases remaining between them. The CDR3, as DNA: TGTGCCAGCAGCCGAGGCGGGGTGACTGAAGCTTTCTTT. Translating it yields CASSRGGVTEAFF. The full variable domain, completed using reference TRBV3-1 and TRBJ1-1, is DTAVSQTPKYLVTQMGNDKSIKCEQNLGHDTMYWYKQDSKKFLKIMFSYNNKELIINETVPNRFSPKSPDKAHLNLHINSLELGDSAVYFCASSRGGVTEAFFGQGTRLTVV.

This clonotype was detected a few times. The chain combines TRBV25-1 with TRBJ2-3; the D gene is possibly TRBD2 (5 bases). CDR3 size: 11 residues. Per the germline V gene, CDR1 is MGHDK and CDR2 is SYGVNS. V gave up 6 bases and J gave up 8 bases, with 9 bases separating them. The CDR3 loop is CASRFSGTQYF. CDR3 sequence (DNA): TGTGCCAGCAGGTTCAGCGGTACGCAGTATTTT.

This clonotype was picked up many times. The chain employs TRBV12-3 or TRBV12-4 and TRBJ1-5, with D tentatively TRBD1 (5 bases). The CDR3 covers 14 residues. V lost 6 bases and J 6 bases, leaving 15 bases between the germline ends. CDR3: CASSPGPLGQPQHF. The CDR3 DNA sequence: TGTGCCAGCAGCCCGGGGCCATTGGGTCAGCCCCAGCATTTT.

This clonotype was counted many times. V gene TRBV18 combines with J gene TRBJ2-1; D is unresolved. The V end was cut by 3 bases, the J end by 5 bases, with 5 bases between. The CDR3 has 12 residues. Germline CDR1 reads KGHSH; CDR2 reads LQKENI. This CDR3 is CASSPENNEQFF. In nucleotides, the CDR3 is TGTGCCAGCTCACCGGAAAACAATGAGCAGTTCTTC. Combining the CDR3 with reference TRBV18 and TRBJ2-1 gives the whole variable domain NAGVMQNPRHLVRRRGQEARLRCSPMKGHSHVYWYRQLPEEGLKFMVYLQKENIIDESGMPKERFSAEFPKEGPSILRIQQVVRGDSAAYFCASSPENNEQFFGPGTRLTVL.

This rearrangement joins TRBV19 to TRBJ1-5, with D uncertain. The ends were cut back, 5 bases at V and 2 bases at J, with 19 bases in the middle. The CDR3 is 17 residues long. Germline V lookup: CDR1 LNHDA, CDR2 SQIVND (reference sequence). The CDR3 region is CASSPSTATRGNQPQHF. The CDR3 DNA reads TGTGCCAGTAGTCCATCGACCGCCACGCGTGGCAATCAGCCCCAGCATTTT.

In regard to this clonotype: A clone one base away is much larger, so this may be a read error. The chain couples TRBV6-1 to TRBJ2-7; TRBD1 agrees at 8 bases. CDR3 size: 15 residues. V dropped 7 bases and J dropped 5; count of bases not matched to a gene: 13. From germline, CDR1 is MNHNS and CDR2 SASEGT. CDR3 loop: CASNERVTGVNEQYF. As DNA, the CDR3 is TGTGCCAGCAACGAACGGGTGACAGGGGTTAACGAGCAGTACTTC.